This T cell receptor beta chain was profiled in a study of T-cell reconstitution after alpha-beta-depleted transplantation in children. Study-wide points: Day-60 TCRbeta diversity that was high in some patients was derived from surviving recipient T cells and thymic progenitors. Roughly two months post-transplant, alpha-beta T cells reportedly originated from several hundred graft clones that had expanded.

On this clonotype: Its target is not known.

Molecular barcoding with unique molecular identifiers was used for the TCRbeta library. TCRdb re-analysed the PCR reads in MiXCR, keeping a single row per CDR3 protein. Of approximately 1,000,000 distinct CDR3 sequences in the sample, 25% to 30% were seen once. V lost 4 bases and J 2 bases, leaving 14 bases between the germline ends. This CDR3 has 15 residues. Germline V gene data show CDR1 as LNHNV and CDR2 as YYDKDF (reference sequence). This TCR was recovered from a boy under three years old who had a stem cell transplant for SCID, so the T cells may come from the graft donor. Sequenced material: PBMCs, mostly from graft donor cells, taken 360 days after TCRalphabeta/CD19-depleted stem cell transplant. The V call is TRBV15, the J call TRBJ1-1; tentative D call: TRBD1 (6 bases). Written as DNA, the CDR3 is TGTGCCACCAGCACGCAACAGGGAGGTAACACTGAAGCTTTCTTT. Its protein product is CATSTQQGGNTEAFF.